This TCR beta chain was found in a study of cytomegalovirus exposure and HLA in healthy donors. 13 Jbeta primers and 60 Vbeta primers were used for the PCR. Sequenced by immunoSEQ multiplex PCR; TCRdb stores in-frame clones only, minus some. The sample records under 250,000 clones, around three quarters being singletons. Unmatched junction bases numbered 0, after V lost 2 bases and J lost 0 bases. The CDR3 totals 15 residues. CDR1 is MNHEY and CDR2 is SMNVEV in the germline V gene (reference sequence). This TCR came from a man in his thirties or forties in good health and CMV-seronegative. The rearrangement joins TRBV27 to TRBJ2-1, with 8 bases matching TRBD2. Sequenced material: PBMCs. The CDR3 spells CASSLSGSSYNEQFF. CDR3 nucleotide sequence: TGTGCCAGCAGTTTAAGCGGGAGCTCCTACAATGAGCAGTTCTTC.